These 2 T cell receptor beta chains were all obtained from the same sample, sequenced in a study of T-cell reconstitution after alpha-beta-depleted transplantation in children (dated by TCRdb to the mid-2010s). This specimen's treatment or condition label, per the study, means: allogeneic hematopoietic cell transplantation with graft depleted of TCRalphabeta T cells and CD19 B cells. Library generation was performed with PCR. This sample was sequenced with an Illumina HiSeq 2500. To normalize quantification of the TCRbeta repertoire, the TCR libraries were built with molecular barcoding that relied on unique molecular identifiers. Starting from the raw public reads, TCRdb applied fastp trimming at Q25, assembled clones with MiXCR and retained in-frame beta chains. For every CDR3 protein sequence, its rows merge into one entry that carries the most common genes and DNA. This sample comprises about a million distinct CDR3 sequences, about 26% of them detected only once. In total, the top ten clones hold over 25% of the sample.

Sequenced material: PBMCs, mostly from graft donor cells, taken 360 days after TCRalphabeta/CD19-depleted stem cell transplant. The source of these receptors is a boy in the first two years of life who had a stem cell transplant for SCID, so the T cells may come from the graft donor.

This chain uses TRBV7-2 with TRBJ2-7; D tentatively fits TRBD1 or TRBD2 (5 bases each). This CDR3 is 13 amino acids long. Germline V CDR1 and CDR2: SGHTA, FQGNSA. V shed 2 bases and J shed 5 bases, with 10 bases lying between them. In DNA form, the CDR3 reads TGTGCCAGCAGCTTACGTAGGGACCACGAGCAGTACTTC. The encoded protein is CASSLRRDHEQYF.

This chain connects TRBV29-1 to TRBJ1-2; D might be TRBD1 (5 bases). The length of the CDR3 is 15 residues. Trimming stripped 6 bases from V and 3 bases from J, with 20 bases between. Germline CDR1 is SQVTM and CDR2 is ANQGSEA. CDR3 sequence (DNA): TGCAGCGTGGCCCCCCGGAGGGGAGGCGACTATGGCTACACCTTC. This encodes CSVAPRRGGDYGYTF. The full variable domain, rest sourced from reference TRBV29-1 and TRBJ1-2, is SAVISQKPSRDICQRGTSLTIQCQVDSQVTMMFWYRQQPGQSLTLIATANQGSEATYESGFVIDKFPISRPNLTFSTLTVSNMSPEDSSIYLCSVAPRRGGDYGYTFGSGTRLTVV.